Listed below are T cell receptor beta chains from one sample, sequenced in a study of T-cell memory formation after mild COVID-19. From the 5' RACE reads, TCRdb called clonotypes with MiXCR, one entry per CDR3 protein. The sample yields about half a million distinct CDR3 sequences, 18% seen once. Sample: PBMCs or a T cell subset sorted from them (not recorded which). The receptors here all came from an adult woman who had mild COVID-19 (a few samples of this study predate the infection). Cell type and time point are not known. Each CDR3 is given with its conserved first and last residue. A D gene is named only where the DNA matches it firmly. Clone size is stated in some rows and not others, as once, few, many or a class when expanded.

cdr3_nt	cdr3_aa	clone_size	v_call	j_call	d_call
TGTGCCACCAGTGGTCCCTCGTGGGATAGCAATCAGCCCCAGCATTTT	CATSGPSWDSNQPQHF	few	TRBV24-1	TRBJ1-5	.
TGCGCCAGCAGCCAGACCTCTGCGCGAGGTGAGCAGTACTTC	CASSQTSARGEQYF	few	TRBV4-3	TRBJ2-7	.
TGTGCCAGCAGCTTGGGTTGGACTAGGGGGAATGAGCAGTTCTTC	CASSLGWTRGNEQFF	few	TRBV5-8	TRBJ2-1	.
TGTGCCAGCCCCGTATCTACGAATCAGCCCCAGCATTTT	CASPVSTNQPQHF	.	TRBV7-8	TRBJ1-5	.
TGTGCCAGCAGCGAGGGGGCAGGCCCCCCATGGGGAGAGACCCAGTACTTC	CASSEGAGPPWGETQYF	many	TRBV5-4	TRBJ2-5	TRBD1
TGTGCCAGCAGTGAAGTGGGGGAGAACACTGAAGCTTTCTTT	CASSEVGENTEAFF	.	TRBV6-1	TRBJ1-1	.
TGTGCCAGCAGTTCACGGGGGCAGACACTAGCCAAAAACATTCAGTACTTC	CASSSRGQTLAKNIQYF	many	TRBV12-3/TRBV12-4	TRBJ2-4	.
TGTGCCAGCAGCCAAAGTACAGTTAGCAATCAGCCCCAGCATTTT	CASSQSTVSNQPQHF	.	TRBV4-2	TRBJ1-5	.
TGCGCCAGCAGCCAAGATCCTCAGGGGGCTAACACTGAAGCTTTCTTT	CASSQDPQGANTEAFF	.	TRBV4-3	TRBJ1-1	TRBD1
TGTGCCAGCAGCCCGCCCGACAGGGAGTCGGAAGCTTTCTTT	CASSPPDRESEAFF	.	TRBV7-9	TRBJ1-1	TRBD1
TGTGCCAGCAAAAACCTTGAGGGGTTCGGGGACGAGCAGTACTTC	CASKNLEGFGDEQYF	.	TRBV6-1	TRBJ2-7	.
TGTGCCAGCAGCGTGGGGTCAGTCCAGGGTTCACCCCTCCACTTT	CASSVGSVQGSPLHF	.	TRBV2	TRBJ1-6	.
TGCAGTGCTAGCGTAGGAACCAGCACAGATACGCAGTATTTT	CSASVGTSTDTQYF	.	TRBV20-1	TRBJ2-3	.
TGTGCCAGCAGCCAGAATAGCGTATTGGAGACCCAGTACTTC	CASSQNSVLETQYF	.	TRBV3-1	TRBJ2-5	.
TGCAGCTCCCGCCAGGGGGGCCGGAACAATGAGCAGTTCTTC	CSSRQGGRNNEQFF	many	TRBV29-1	TRBJ2-1	.
TGTGCCACCTCACAGGGGTGGAACACCGGGGAGCTGTTTTTT	CATSQGWNTGELFF	.	TRBV24-1	TRBJ2-2	TRBD1
TGTGCCAGCAGCCCGACTAGCGGGTCAGCCCTCGCTGAGCAGTTCTTC	CASSPTSGSALAEQFF	.	TRBV7-3	TRBJ2-1	TRBD2
TGTGCCTGGACAGTCAGTTTGACTAGCGGGAGGCGCTACAATGAGCAGTTCTTC	CAWTVSLTSGRRYNEQFF	.	TRBV30	TRBJ2-1	TRBD2
TGTGCCACCAGTGCCTCACTAACTAGCGGGGGGGCCGGTAATACCGGGGAGCTGTTTTTT	CATSASLTSGGAGNTGELFF	few	TRBV24-1	TRBJ2-2	TRBD2
TGCAGTGCTAGAGATGGGACAGGGGGGATAGTCGAGCAGTACTTC	CSARDGTGGIVEQYF	few	TRBV20-1	TRBJ2-7	TRBD1
TGTGCCAGCACCGGGGGATGGGGGGCTTACAATGAGCAGTTCTTC	CASTGGWGAYNEQFF	.	TRBV9	TRBJ2-1	.
TGTGCCAGCAGTGAGGGGACTAGTTTCATCAATGAGCAGTTCTTC	CASSEGTSFINEQFF	few	TRBV2	TRBJ2-1	TRBD2
TGTGCCAGTAGTCCCTTGAGCAGGGGCGGGAATCAGCCCCAGCATTTT	CASSPLSRGGNQPQHF	.	TRBV19	TRBJ1-5	.
TGCGCCAGCAGCCCGGGACAGGCGGCAGATACGCAGTATTTT	CASSPGQAADTQYF	.	TRBV5-1	TRBJ2-3	TRBD1
TGTGCCACAGGCGGAGCGTACGAGCAGTACTTC	CATGGAYEQYF	few	TRBV6-2/TRBV6-3	TRBJ2-7	.
TGTGCCAGCAGCTTAGGAACAGGGGATACCGAAAAACTGTTTTTT	CASSLGTGDTEKLFF	.	TRBV11-2	TRBJ1-4	TRBD1
TGTGCCAGCAAGGGCCCTCTGGAATGGGACACCAAAAACATTCAGTACTTC	CASKGPLEWDTKNIQYF	.	TRBV28	TRBJ2-4	.
TGCAGTGCTAGAGGGATGGGGACAGGGAAATCCTACAATGAGCAGTTCTTC	CSARGMGTGKSYNEQFF	few	TRBV20-1	TRBJ2-1	TRBD1
TGTGCCAGCAGCCAAGAAAGGGATTCAGGGAGCCCTGGGGCCAACGTCCTGACTTTC	CASSQERDSGSPGANVLTF	.	TRBV3-1	TRBJ2-6	.
TGCGCCAGCAGCCAAGATGCTCTGGGCGGGAGCAATGAGCAGTTCTTC	CASSQDALGGSNEQFF	.	TRBV4-1	TRBJ2-1	TRBD2
TGTGCCAGCAGCTTATATGGCGAGACCTACGAGCAGTACTTC	CASSLYGETYEQYF	once	TRBV13	TRBJ2-7	.
TGCGCCAGCAGCCCAACAACAGGGTTGGGCACTGAAGCTTTCTTT	CASSPTTGLGTEAFF	.	TRBV5-1	TRBJ1-1	.
TGTGCCAGCAGTCCCCCCGCCGGGGTAGCGGGAAACACCATATATTTT	CASSPPAGVAGNTIYF	few	TRBV12-3/TRBV12-4	TRBJ1-3	.
TGTGCCAGCAGCCCCCTTGGTGCTTGGTACAATGAGCAGTTCTTC	CASSPLGAWYNEQFF	.	TRBV3-1	TRBJ2-1	.
TGTGCCAGCAGCCAGTCAGGTCTAGCGGGACACAATGAGCAGTTCTTC	CASSQSGLAGHNEQFF	.	TRBV7-9	TRBJ2-1	TRBD2
TGCAGTGCTAGAGTCCCATTAGGCTACAATGAGCAGTTCTTC	CSARVPLGYNEQFF	.	TRBV20-1	TRBJ2-1	.
TGTGCTAGTGGACCCGGAGTGCCCAATGAGCAGTTCTTC	CASGPGVPNEQFF	few	TRBV12-5	TRBJ2-1	.
TGCAGCGTTGGGACCACCAACAATGAGCAGTTCTTC	CSVGTTNNEQFF	few	TRBV29-1	TRBJ2-1	.
TGTGCCAGCAGCTTAGGTTCTAGCGGGAGATATAATACGCAGTATTTT	CASSLGSSGRYNTQYF	.	TRBV7-2	TRBJ2-3	TRBD2
TGCGCCAGCAACATATCCCCCGGGACAGGGAACACCGGGGAGCTGTTTTTT	CASNISPGTGNTGELFF	few	TRBV5-1	TRBJ2-2	TRBD1
TGTGCCAGCAGCCGGACTAGCGGGAGCGGGGCAGATACGCAGTATTTT	CASSRTSGSGADTQYF	few	TRBV14	TRBJ2-3	TRBD2
TGTGCCAGCATCCCCCTGACGGACGGCACAGATACGCAGTATTTT	CASIPLTDGTDTQYF	few	TRBV12-3/TRBV12-4	TRBJ2-3	.
TGCAGTGCTAGTTACCCGGGGGTCCTCTATGGCTACACCTTC	CSASYPGVLYGYTF	.	TRBV20-1	TRBJ1-2	.
TGTGCCAGCAGTTCGTCTGGCGGCTACTACTACGAGCAGTACTTC	CASSSSGGYYYEQYF	few	TRBV6-2/TRBV6-3	TRBJ2-7	.
TGTGCCAGCAGCTATGGCGGGGGATCCTATGAGCAGTTCTTC	CASSYGGGSYEQFF	.	TRBV7-6	TRBJ2-1	TRBD2
TGCGCCAGCAGCCAAGATCTATGGCGGGAGATCGGGAACTACAATGAGCAGTTCTTC	CASSQDLWREIGNYNEQFF	.	TRBV4-3	TRBJ2-1	TRBD2
TGTGCCAGCAGCCCCCGACTAGCGGAAATAAGAGACTTC	CASSPRLAEIRDF	.	TRBV7-2	TRBJ2-5	TRBD2
TGTGCCAGCAGCTCCTACGGAAGCTCTGGAAACACCATATATTTT	CASSSYGSSGNTIYF	many	TRBV7-2	TRBJ1-3	.
TGTGCCAGCAGCAACCTAGCGGGGGGGACAAAAGAGACCCAGTACTTC	CASSNLAGGTKETQYF	few	TRBV9	TRBJ2-5	TRBD2
TGTGCCAGCAGGGTTCTGGGATACGAGCAGTACTTC	CASRVLGYEQYF	few	TRBV13	TRBJ2-7	.
TGTGCCAGCAGTAGTTACGGGGTGCTCACAGATACGCAGTATTTT	CASSSYGVLTDTQYF	.	TRBV6-5	TRBJ2-3	.
TGTGCCAGCAGTACCCACCGGGACACCAGGATGAACACTGAAGCTTTCTTT	CASSTHRDTRMNTEAFF	.	TRBV12-3/TRBV12-4	TRBJ1-1	.
TGTGCCAGCAGACAGGATCTGACCACTGAAGCTTTCTTT	CASRQDLTTEAFF	.	TRBV12-3/TRBV12-4	TRBJ1-1	.
TGCGCCAGCAGCCACCCTTCAGAGGCGGGACAGTACTTC	CASSHPSEAGQYF	few	TRBV4-1	TRBJ2-7	.